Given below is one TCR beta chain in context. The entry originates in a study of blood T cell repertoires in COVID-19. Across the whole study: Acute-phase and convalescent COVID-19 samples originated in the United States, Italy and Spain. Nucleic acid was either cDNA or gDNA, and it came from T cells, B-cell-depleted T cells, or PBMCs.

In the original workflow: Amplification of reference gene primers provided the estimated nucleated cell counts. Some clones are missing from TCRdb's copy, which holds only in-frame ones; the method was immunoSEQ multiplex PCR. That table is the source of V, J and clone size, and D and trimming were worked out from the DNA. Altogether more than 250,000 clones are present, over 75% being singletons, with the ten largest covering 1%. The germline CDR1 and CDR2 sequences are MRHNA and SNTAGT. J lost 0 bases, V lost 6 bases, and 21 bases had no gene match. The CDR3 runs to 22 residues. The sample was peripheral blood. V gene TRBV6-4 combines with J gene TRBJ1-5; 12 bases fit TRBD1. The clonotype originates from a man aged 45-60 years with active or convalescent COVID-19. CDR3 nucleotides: TGTGCCAGCAGGGACCCCGGGACAGGGGGCCAATCTCTCCACTATAGCAATCAGCCCCAGCATTTT. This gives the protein CASRDPGTGGQSLHYSNQPQHF.